This T cell receptor beta chain is from a study of regulatory T cells in long-lasting Graves disease (dated by TCRdb to 2020 to 2022). Regarding the study in general: Newly diagnosed Graves' disease patients had taken antithyroid drugs for less than 3 months. Persistent Graves' disease patients were compared with newly diagnosed Graves' disease patients by peripheral blood TCR sequencing and RNA sequencing. The study was conducted in China and was registered as a clinical trial. A total of some 35 samples underwent TCR sequencing, from 13 patients with persistent Graves' disease and 20 patients with newly diagnosed Graves' disease. The full study reports these points: Patients with persistent disease shared more public clonotypes (about 2,900) than newly diagnosed patients did (about 1,000). Sequencing and analysis were limited to the TCR beta chain. Peripheral blood alone was examined, since thyroid tissue, which constituted the primary lesion, could not be accessed. Lower TCR Shannon entropy and fewer highly expanded clones were observed in persistent Graves' disease patients than in newly diagnosed patients, which suggested clonal expansion. TRBV28, TRBJ1-2 and TRBJ2-5 were preferentially used in persistent disease, while TRBV20-1 and TRBJ2-1 were favored in newly diagnosed disease. The authors acknowledged the small sample size as a limitation that may reduce accuracy.

The sample's time point label, in plain terms: newly diagnosed GD, antithyroid drugs for less than 3 months. For both TCR sequencing and RNA sequencing, RNA was extracted from PBMCs using TRIzol. The diagnosis of Graves' disease was made according to American Thyroid Association guidelines. Patients were recruited from an endocrinology department in Xi'an, China. From each patient, approximately 10 milliliters of peripheral blood was collected into an EDTA anticoagulant tube. Ficoll Paque Plus density gradient separation was used to isolate PBMCs, and no further T cell sorting was performed. RNA quality was checked with an Agilent 2100 Bioanalyzer and agarose gel, and concentration with a NanoDrop 2000. Libraries came from multiplex PCR. Sequencing took place on an Illumina HiSeq 4000. To build TCR beta libraries, CDR3 regions were amplified by Arm-PCR using iRepertoire HTBI primers. PCR products were gel purified before sequencing. On the authors' methods: A total of 62 TRBV and some 13 TRBJ segments were identified across samples and were used for gene usage analysis of CDR3 amino acid clonotypes. COPE and FqMerger were used to merge the filtered high-quality paired reads into contigs. BLAST was used to align contigs to IMGT TRBV, TRBD and TRBJ reference genes, with CDR3 defined following IMGT. Any clonotype with a frequency above 0.1% was classified as a highly expanded clone. Shannon entropy was used to measure repertoire diversity, and the Gini coefficient was used to measure V-J evenness. Public clonotypes were defined as clonotypes shared by more than one individual. Using fastp trimming at Q25 and MiXCR clonotype assembly, TCRdb reanalyzed the public sequencing data and kept in-frame beta chains. Every distinct CDR3 protein forms one entry, paired with its most common genes and DNA. The V and J calls were determined by TCRdb, not by the authors. Present in this sample are more than 450,000 distinct CDR3 sequences, under 20% of which were seen just once. Over 9% of the sample goes to the ten largest clones.

About this clonotype: Its antigen is not yet known. No clone much larger than this one lies a single base away; base qualities are absent.

Based on the germline V gene, the CDR1 and CDR2 sequences are SGHVS and FNYEAQ. For this chain, trimming is 4 bases at the V end and 2 bases at the J end, and the number of junction bases without a gene match is 6. The CDR3, from cysteine to phenylalanine, totals 15 residues. This entry keeps only the CDR3 DNA: 45 bases, framed from base 1. These data also featured in a second study, about T cells in Graves' hyperthyroidism and ophthalmopathy. The second publication reports: Stable Graves' hyperthyroidism was defined as the absence of progression to ophthalmopathy over 18 months of follow-up. Hyperthyroidism patients were newly diagnosed, had a disease duration of under 2 months, and were aged 18 to 65 years. Exclusion was applied to patients with uncontrolled infections, other autoimmune diseases, pregnancy or lactation. Clinical symptoms, serum thyroxine and TRAb, thyroid ultrasound, and orbital computed tomography formed the basis for the diagnoses. The first round of RT-PCR for the TCR CDR3 was performed with the HTBI primer set and the Qiagen OneStep RT-PCR kit. Blood samples also contained most of the expanded thyroid clonotypes (frequency above 0.001), which suggests that blood repertoires may reflect thyroid immune responses. A 13 V-J signature model separated ophthalmopathy from stable hyperthyroidism, with 87.88% sensitivity and 81% to 82% specificity in cross-validation and 80%/75% in testing. During validation, the model predicted progression to ophthalmopathy a median of around six months ahead of onset, with more than 60% sensitivity and around 73% specificity. A discovery cohort of about 96 patients, 43 with Graves' ophthalmopathy and over 55 with stable Graves' hyperthyroidism, was used to find distinguishing TCR V-J signatures. Prospective prediction of ophthalmopathy was tested in an independent validation cohort of 18 to 20 hyperthyroidism patients and some 17 patients who later progressed to ophthalmopathy. The roughly 100 discovery patients were divided at random into training and test sets in a 7:3 ratio. In addition, the study compared T-cell repertoires in thyroid tissue and in blood from about 6 Graves' hyperthyroidism patients. Following sampling, methimazole starting at 30 mg daily was given to hyperthyroidism patients, and high-dose intravenous methylprednisolone was given to ophthalmopathy patients. A second multiplex PCR round built the libraries, followed by size selection and purification. Paired-end sequencing of the libraries was performed with 100 bp reads on an Illumina HiSeq2000. Raw data were processed with SOAPnuke, discarding reads with adapters, uncalled bases, mean Phred below 15, or no exact constant-primer or identifier match. COPE v1.2.5 was used to merge high-quality paired reads, and clonotypes were defined as unique nucleotide sequences. MiTCR v1.1 was used to align the clonotypes against IMGT TRBV, TRBD and TRBJ reference segments. Analysis was restricted to V-J combinations with a frequency above 0.0001, which covered about 99% of repertoires. The TCS score was defined as the ratio of F50 (clonal expansion) to E x V (chaos), calculated using BLOSUM62-based TCRdist between CDR3 peptides within each V-J. Welch's t-statistics and random forest reduced roughly 530 V-J features to some 14, which were used in a naive Bayes classifier (R e1071). No statistical method was used to set the sample size in advance, and investigators knew the group allocation. According to the paper, TCR Vbeta CDR3 sequencing was carried out on 135 peripheral blood samples, which came from fewer than 50 ophthalmopathy, around 75 hyperthyroidism and approximately 17 progressor patients.

The receptor was derived from a middle-aged man with Graves disease. Donor details come from another sample of the same person, matched by shared clones. The sequence links TRBV7-6 to TRBJ2-3, with 7 junctional bases fitting TRBD2. The specimen comprised peripheral blood mononuclear cells (PBMCs), sampled at new diagnosis, from a patient treated with antithyroid drugs. Here is the DNA: TGTGCCAGCAGCTCGGAGGGGAGGGACACAGATACGCAGTATTTT. It encodes CASSSEGRDTDTQYF.